These T cell receptor beta chains were read from a single sample in a study of cytomegalovirus exposure and HLA in healthy donors. Libraries were prepared by immunoSEQ multiplex PCR; TCRdb keeps only in-frame clonotypes and omits some of them. The sample records some 76,000 clones, under 80% being singletons. The sample taken for sequencing was PBMCs. The receptors originated from a man aged 60-69 years in good health and CMV-seropositive. Both conserved end residues are part of each CDR3. Each record gives: CDR3 length, clone size, J gene, V gene, D gene, CDR3 DNA, CDR3 protein. The D gene is left open where the match is weak. Clone size is stated in some rows and not others, as once, few, many or a class when expanded.

cdr3_length: 15; clone_size: -; j_call: TRBJ2-1; v_call: TRBV2; d_call: TRBD2; cdr3_nt: TGTGCCAGCAGTGAAGAGACTAGCGGTTACAATGAGCAGTTCTTC; cdr3_aa: CASSEETSGYNEQFF
cdr3_length: 14; clone_size: -; j_call: TRBJ2-1; v_call: TRBV2; d_call: TRBD1; cdr3_nt: TGTGCCAGCAAATCGGACAGGGTTATCGATGAGCAGTTCTTC; cdr3_aa: CASKSDRVIDEQFF
cdr3_length: 15; clone_size: -; j_call: TRBJ1-1; v_call: TRBV11-2; d_call: -; cdr3_nt: TGTGCCAGCAGCGACCCCCTCAGGGGAACGTCTGAAGCTTTCTTT; cdr3_aa: CASSDPLRGTSEAFF
cdr3_length: 16; clone_size: -; j_call: TRBJ2-7; v_call: TRBV5-6; d_call: TRBD2; cdr3_nt: TGTGCCAGCAGCCCGGGAGCAGCGGGGCACTCCTACGAGCAGTACTTC; cdr3_aa: CASSPGAAGHSYEQYF
cdr3_length: 16; clone_size: few; j_call: TRBJ2-7; v_call: TRBV7-6; d_call: TRBD2; cdr3_nt: TGTGCCAGCAGCTTAGAGACTAGCGGGAGTTTCTACGAGCAGTACTTC; cdr3_aa: CASSLETSGSFYEQYF
cdr3_length: 16; clone_size: -; j_call: TRBJ2-3; v_call: TRBV5-5; d_call: TRBD1; cdr3_nt: TGTGCCAGCAGCTCGGGACAGGGGGCTAGCGCAGATACGCAGTGTTTT; cdr3_aa: CASSSGQGASADTQCF
cdr3_length: 16; clone_size: few; j_call: TRBJ1-5; v_call: TRBV27; d_call: -; cdr3_nt: TGTGCCAGCAGGGCCCTGCTGAGAGGAGGCAATCAGCCCCAGCATTTT; cdr3_aa: CASRALLRGGNQPQHF
cdr3_length: 15; clone_size: -; j_call: TRBJ1-1; v_call: TRBV5-4; d_call: -; cdr3_nt: TGTGCCAGCAGCTGGGGGGGGGTGCTGAACACTGAAGCTTTCTTT; cdr3_aa: CASSWGGVLNTEAFF
cdr3_length: 13; clone_size: -; j_call: TRBJ2-3; v_call: TRBV10-2; d_call: -; cdr3_nt: TGCGCCAGCAGTGTACAGGGCACAGATACGCAGTATTTT; cdr3_aa: CASSVQGTDTQYF
cdr3_length: 18; clone_size: few; j_call: TRBJ2-7; v_call: TRBV16; d_call: TRBD2; cdr3_nt: TGTGCCAGCAGCCGCGGGACTAGCGGGAGTAACCGCCGGTACGAGCAGTACTTC; cdr3_aa: CASSRGTSGSNRRYEQYF
cdr3_length: 14; clone_size: -; j_call: TRBJ2-2; v_call: TRBV19; d_call: -; cdr3_nt: TGTGCCAGTAGTATAGACAGGGTCACCGGGGAGCTGTTTTTT; cdr3_aa: CASSIDRVTGELFF
cdr3_length: 15; clone_size: -; j_call: TRBJ1-6; v_call: TRBV5-6; d_call: -; cdr3_nt: TGTGCCAGCATGAGACGACAGAATTATAATTCACCCCTCCACTTT; cdr3_aa: CASMRRQNYNSPLHF
cdr3_length: 18; clone_size: -; j_call: TRBJ1-2; v_call: TRBV4-3; d_call: TRBD1; cdr3_nt: TGCGCCAGCAGCCAAGTCTTGGGACAGGGGAATTCTAACTATGGCTACACCTTC; cdr3_aa: CASSQVLGQGNSNYGYTF
cdr3_length: 13; clone_size: -; j_call: TRBJ2-2; v_call: TRBV9; d_call: -; cdr3_nt: TGTGCCAGCAGGCAGGGGCGATCCGGGGAGCTGTTTTTT; cdr3_aa: CASRQGRSGELFF
cdr3_length: 15; clone_size: -; j_call: TRBJ2-7; v_call: TRBV7-8; d_call: -; cdr3_nt: TGTGCCAGCAGCCTCCTGAGCGGGTCGTGGGACGAGCAGTACTTC; cdr3_aa: CASSLLSGSWDEQYF
cdr3_length: 15; clone_size: -; j_call: TRBJ2-5; v_call: TRBV11-2; d_call: TRBD2; cdr3_nt: TGTGCCAGCAGTCGAACGACTAGCGGACAAGAGACCCAGTACTTC; cdr3_aa: CASSRTTSGQETQYF
cdr3_length: 14; clone_size: -; j_call: TRBJ1-2; v_call: TRBV6-1; d_call: -; cdr3_nt: TGTGCCAGCAGTGAAGGGGCGGGTAACTATGGCTACACCTTC; cdr3_aa: CASSEGAGNYGYTF
cdr3_length: 14; clone_size: -; j_call: TRBJ2-2; v_call: TRBV9; d_call: -; cdr3_nt: TGTGCCAGCAGCGACAGGGATCCCCCCGGGGAGCTGTTTTTT; cdr3_aa: CASSDRDPPGELFF
cdr3_length: 15; clone_size: -; j_call: TRBJ1-5; v_call: TRBV19; d_call: -; cdr3_nt: TGTGCCAGTAGTATTGAGGACTTTAGCAATCAGCCCCAGCATTTT; cdr3_aa: CASSIEDFSNQPQHF
cdr3_length: 11; clone_size: -; j_call: TRBJ2-1; v_call: TRBV27; d_call: TRBD2; cdr3_nt: TGTGCCAGCAAAGCGGGAGCTGAGCAGTTCTTC; cdr3_aa: CASKAGAEQFF